Listed here are 26 T cell receptor beta chains from one sample, sequenced in a study of beta chain features in type 1 diabetes. Study findings and constraints: Shorter TCRB CDR3s, moderately but significantly so, were found in Type 1 diabetes patients in all four CD4+ subsets.

Sequencing targeted expressed TCRB transcripts, as all isolated RNA had been reverse transcribed. Repertoires were generated with immunoSEQ multiplex PCR, while TCRdb's copy carries only in-frame clones and drops some. This sample has about 700,000 clones, with 13% found just once. These receptors lack a known antigen. Material: naive CD4+ T cells from blood. The receptors were sampled from a man aged 18 to 29 with type 1 diabetes.

This sequence joins TRBV2 and TRBJ2-1, with 11 bases matching TRBD1. The V gene end was trimmed by 3 bases and the J gene end by 14 bases; junction bases not matched to a gene: 9. CDR1 is SNHLY and CDR2 is FYNNEI in the germline V gene. This CDR3 is 14 amino acids long. The CDR3 spells CASSDGTGGFVEFF. In DNA, the CDR3 is TGTGCCAGCAGTGACGGGACAGGGGGTTTCGTGGAGTTCTTC.

This clone was detected only a few times. The chain has TRBV30 and TRBJ2-5, with 7 bases matching TRBD1. The CDR3 is 11 residues long. Germline V lookup: CDR1 GTSNPN, CDR2 SVGIG (reference sequence). With V trimmed by 7 bases and J by 2 bases, 1 base remained unmatched. DNA of the CDR3: TGTGCCTTGGGACAGCAAGAGACCCAGTACTTC. Amino acids: CALGQQETQYF.

The chain is built from TRBV28 and TRBJ1-6; TRBD1 agrees at 8 bases. This CDR3 spans 15 amino acids. Germline assignment: CDR1 MDHEN and CDR2 SYDVKM. V shed 4 bases and J 5 bases; nucleotides not matched to a gene: 4. The CDR3 DNA is TGTGCCAGCAGTTCCGGGGGACAGGATAATTCACCCCTCCACTTT. It yields the protein CASSSGGQDNSPLHF.

The chain combines TRBV6-5 with TRBJ1-2; D may be TRBD1 (5 bases). Deletions cut 10 bases from V and 2 bases from J, with 11 bases between. Germline assignment: CDR1 MNHEY and CDR2 SVGAGI. The CDR3 covers 12 residues. CDR3: CATRRANYGYTF. The CDR3, as DNA: TGTGCCACCCGCAGGGCCAACTATGGCTACACCTTC.

The chain is built from TRBV7-8 and TRBJ2-5, with TRBD2 identical over 9 bases. Germline V gene data show CDR1 as SGHVS and CDR2 as FQNEAQ. The CDR3 totals 17 residues. Losses at the gene ends were 5 bases for V and 1 base for J; bases not matched to a gene: 11. The CDR3 coding sequence is TGTGCCAGCAGCCCCGTCGCTAGCGGGGTGGGCCAAGAGACCCAGTACTTC. Protein: CASSPVASGVGQETQYF.

This clone was found many times. Other nucleotide sequences from this sample produce the same CDR3. The J gene is TRBJ1-2, the V gene TRBV7-9; unclear D gene. Trimming left V 2 bases short and J 6 bases short, with 1 base between. The CDR3 covers 10 residues. The germline CDR1 and CDR2 sequences are SEHNR and FQNEAQ (reference sequence). The CDR3 reads CASSLNGYTF. For the CDR3, the DNA is TGTGCCAGCAGCTTAAATGGCTACACCTTC.

In this sample, this clone turned up a few times. The chain carries TRBV10-1 and TRBJ2-3; D is possibly TRBD1 or TRBD2 (6 bases each). The CDR3 sequence is 14 residues long. CDR1 and CDR2 (germline): WNHNN, SYGVQD (reference sequence). V was pared by 0 bases and J by 5 bases, with 9 bases between. In DNA, the CDR3 is TGCGCCAGCAGTGAGTCTCGGGGGCTAGATACGCAGTATTTT. This translates into CASSESRGLDTQYF.

This rearrangement joins TRBV7-2 to TRBJ2-7; 7 bases are shared with TRBD1. The CDR3 is 14 amino acids. The trim removed 4 bases at V and 3 bases at J, leaving 6 bases unmatched. Germline V gene sequence: CDR1 SGHTA, CDR2 FQGNSA. The CDR3 reads CASSYRGIIYEQYF. In DNA form, the CDR3 reads TGTGCCAGCAGCTACAGGGGAATTATCTACGAGCAGTACTTC.

The chain uses TRBV27 and TRBJ2-5; TRBD2 matches 14 bases. Germline V gives CDR1 MNHEY, CDR2 SMNVEV (reference sequence). With V trimmed by 8 bases and J by 5 bases, 7 bases remained unmatched. This CDR3 region has 15 residues. In DNA, the CDR3 is TGTGCCAGCCGGCCGGGACTAGCGGGGGTGGAGACCCAGTACTTC. It specifies CASRPGLAGVETQYF.

This clone showed up just a few times. V usage is TRBV27 and J usage is TRBJ1-2; the D is unclear. The germline V gene has CDR1 MNHEY and CDR2 SMNVEV (reference sequence). V was trimmed by 6 bases and J by 0 bases, leaving 8 bases between them. The CDR3 contains 13 residues. CDR3 coding DNA: TGTGCCAGCAGGCGAACAGCTAACTATGGCTACACCTTC. Translation gives CASRRTANYGYTF.

This clone was seen more than once but under ten times. The rearrangement uses TRBV5-6 and TRBJ2-2; D gene uncertain. V was cut by 1 base and J by 4 bases, with 8 bases left in between. The CDR3 runs 14 residues. Looked up from germline, CDR1 is SGHDT and CDR2 is YYEEEE. Here the CDR3 DNA reads TGTGCCAGCAGCTTGTACACGGGCACCGGGGAGCTGTTTTTT. This sequence encodes CASSLYTGTGELFF.

This chain connects TRBV5-4 to TRBJ1-2; D might be TRBD1 (5 bases). Trimming stripped 1 base from V and 3 bases from J, with 7 bases between. Germline V CDR1 and CDR2: SGHNT, YYREEE (reference sequence). CDR3 length: 13 amino acids. Written as DNA, the CDR3 is TGTGCCAGCAGCTTGACGGGGCACTATGGCTACACCTTC. It translates to CASSLTGHYGYTF.

The chain recombines TRBV19 with TRBJ1-2; D is unclear. The CDR3 has 14 residues. Germline V gives CDR1 LNHDA, CDR2 SQIVND (reference sequence). Trimming pared 6 bases from V and 0 bases from J, leaving 11 bases between. The CDR3 reads CASRPDRANYGYTF. The CDR3 nucleotides are TGTGCCAGTAGACCCGACCGAGCTAACTATGGCTACACCTTC.

This clone was seen more than once but under ten times. This chain connects TRBV25-1 to TRBJ2-1; 7 bases agree with TRBD2. Germline assignment: CDR1 MGHDK and CDR2 SYGVNS. V shed 4 bases and J 3 bases; nucleotides not matched to a gene: 9. The CDR3 length is 16 residues. The CDR3 DNA sequence: TGTGCCAGCAGTGGGCTAGCGGAAGTGGTCTACAATGAGCAGTTCTTC. It yields the protein CASSGLAEVVYNEQFF.

This chain connects TRBV2 to TRBJ1-4; D is possibly TRBD1 (5 bases). The CDR3 has 15 residues. Trimming removed 7 bases from V and 4 bases from J, with 16 bases in between. Germline V gives CDR1 SNHLY, CDR2 FYNNEI. CDR3 DNA: TGTGCCAGCAACCACGCGAGGGGAGTTAATGAAAAACTGTTTTTT. It yields the protein CASNHARGVNEKLFF. The full variable domain, in which reference TRBV2 and TRBJ1-4 provide the parts outside the CDR3, is EPEVTQTPSHQVTQMGQEVILRCVPISNHLYFYWYRQILGQKVEFLVSFYNNEISEKSEIFDDQFSVERPDGSNFTLKIRSTKLEDSAMYFCASNHARGVNEKLFFGSGTQLSVL.

This clone appeared a few times. V gene TRBV18 combines with J gene TRBJ2-7; 7 positions match TRBD1. Germline V gene lookup returns CDR1 KGHSH and CDR2 LQKENI. V trimming: 3 bases; J trimming: 7 bases; junction bases outside the gene matches: 9. The CDR3 is made up of 14 amino acids. Here the CDR3 DNA reads TGTGCCAGCTCACCTGACAGGGCCTCAGTTGAGCAGTACTTC. Translating gives CASSPDRASVEQYF.

There are a few counts of this clone. Relative to the germline gene, one junction end is altered; a read error may explain this. V and J are TRBV20-1 and TRBJ1-1, with D possibly TRBD1 on 5 matching bases. The CDR3 covers 10 residues. Germline CDR1 is DFQATT and CDR2 is SNEGSKA (reference sequence). Here the CDR3 DNA reads TGTGGGGGAGACGACCCCGAAGCTTTCTTT. Encoded protein: CGGDDPEAFF.

This clone was recorded a few times. CDR3 nucleotides: TGCGCCAGCAGCCAATCGGGGATGGGGGAAAACATTCAGTACTTC. It encodes CASSQSGMGENIQYF. The V and J genes are TRBV4-1 and TRBJ2-4, with D tentatively TRBD1 or TRBD2 (5 bases each). CDR3 size: 15 residues. Germline CDR1 MGHRA, CDR2 YSYEKL. With 2 bases removed from V and 5 bases from J, the gap between germline ends came to 13 bases.

This clone was detected only a few times. The chain links TRBV6-6 to TRBJ2-1; TRBD1 might be the D (7 bases). Trimming removed 7 bases from V and 7 bases from J, with 14 bases in between. The CDR3 has 13 residues. Germline V gene data show CDR1 as MNHNY and CDR2 as SVGAGI (reference sequence). CDR3 coding DNA: TGTGCCAGCACCAGGGGGGTGGGGAATGAGCAGTTCTTC. It is translated as CASTRGVGNEQFF.

This clone was observed a few times. The chain links TRBV27 to TRBJ2-7; D is unresolved. V was pared by 4 bases and J by 2 bases, with 9 bases between. This CDR3 has 13 amino acids. In germline, CDR1 is MNHEY, CDR2 SMNVEV (reference sequence). In nucleotides, the CDR3 is TGTGCCAGCAGTTCGTGGGCGACCTACGAGCAGTACTTC. Its protein product is CASSSWATYEQYF.

The CDR3 loop reads CASTGGFEAFF. The CDR3 DNA follows: TGTGCCAGCACCGGGGGTTTCGAAGCTTTCTTT. V is TRBV6-6 and J is TRBJ1-1, with a possible D match to TRBD1 (5 bases). The V end was cut by 7 bases, the J end by 8 bases, with 11 bases between. The CDR3 has 11 amino acids. Germline-derived CDR1 and CDR2 are MNHNY and SVGAGI (reference sequence).

The chain combines TRBV7-9 with TRBJ1-6; 9 bases are shared with TRBD1. This CDR3 is built from 14 residues. Germline CDR1 reads SEHNR; CDR2 reads FQNEAQ (reference sequence). V was clipped by 5 bases and J by 9 bases; unmatched bases: 5. CDR3 region: CASSNGQGSSPLHF. The CDR3 region has the DNA TGTGCCAGCAGCAATGGACAGGGGAGTTCACCCCTCCACTTT.

This clone was counted between two and nine times. This chain links TRBV4-1 with TRBJ2-3; perhaps TRBD1 as D (6 bases). V lost 5 bases, J lost 2 bases, and 14 bases lay in between. The CDR3 is 15 amino acids. Germline CDR1 and CDR2: MGHRA and YSYEKL. CDR3 in amino acids: CASSYRGQNTDTQYF. The CDR3 nucleotides are TGCGCCAGCAGCTATCGCGGACAGAACACAGATACGCAGTATTTT.

This clone was recorded a few times. The chain uses TRBV7-2 and TRBJ1-1; D perhaps matches TRBD1 (5 bases). The CDR3 extends over 14 amino acids. V was shortened by 5 bases and J by 3 bases, with 13 bases between the two germline ends. Germline CDR1 reads SGHTA; CDR2 reads FQGNSA. The CDR3 nucleotides are TGTGCCAGCAGCCCCCATGGGGGGTACACTGAAGCTTTCTTT. It encodes CASSPHGGYTEAFF.

V and J are TRBV5-4 and TRBJ2-7, with TRBD2 identical over 9 bases. Trimming at V came to 0 bases and at J to 2 bases, leaving 3 bases not matched to a gene. The CDR3 sequence is 15 residues long. Germline CDR1 SGHNT, CDR2 YYREEE (reference sequence). The CDR3 here is CASSLEIAGAYEQYF. For the CDR3, the DNA is TGTGCCAGCAGCTTGGAAATAGCGGGGGCCTACGAGCAGTACTTC.

This clone was seen only a few times. The V gene is TRBV10-3, the J gene TRBJ1-2; D may be TRBD1 (6 bases). This CDR3 is 12 amino acids long. Germline values: CDR1 ENHRY, CDR2 SYGVKD. V was cut by 10 bases and J by 5 bases, with 14 bases left in between. This CDR3 is CATNREEYGYTF. CDR3 nucleotides: TGTGCCACCAACAGGGAAGAGTATGGCTACACCTTC.